This T cell receptor (beta chain) was sequenced for a study of blood T cell repertoires in COVID-19. The repertoire was sequenced with immunoSEQ multiplex PCR; TCRdb's copy has only in-frame clones and lacks some. Of a few hundred thousand clones in the sample, 82% are singletons; the top ten hold roughly 3.1%. The CDR3 is 16 residues long. Trimming shortened V by 5 bases and J by 2 bases, and 16 bases separated the two germline ends. In germline, CDR1 is LNHDA, CDR2 SQIVND (reference sequence). The sample comprised peripheral blood. The chain is built from TRBV19 and TRBJ1-5; D remains unclear. This clonotype was obtained from a young woman with acute or convalescent COVID-19. The CDR3 nucleotides are TGTGCCAGTAGTGTGCTTCAGGAGGTTGGCAATCAGCCCCAGCATTTT. Amino acids: CASSVLQEVGNQPQHF.